The sequence of this T cell receptor beta chain was determined in a study of T-cell memory formation after mild COVID-19 (dated by TCRdb to about 2021). About the investigation overall: Most TCR sequence clusters were specific to one of the two donors. T-cell clones expanding and contracting after mild COVID-19 in a couple of donors were tracked by longitudinal TCRalpha and TCRbeta repertoire sequencing. The cohort was made up of two young adult volunteers, one female and one male, who were previously healthy. Overall results and qualifications from the work: SARS-CoV-2 specificity of the second-wave clones peaking on day 37 was not confirmed. From day 15 to 85, contracting clones showed balanced CD4/CD8 phenotypes, whereas a second wave of clones that expanded from day 15 to 37 leaned towards CD4+. The detection of some responding clones in pre-infection memory suggests that pre-existing cross-reactive memory T cells joined the SARS-CoV-2 response. Contracting CD4+ clones were located mainly in the CM and EM memory subsets, whereas CD8+ clones were found to be enriched in EMRA. The study included only two mild cases, and larger cohorts that include severe cases with pre-infection samples were judged to be necessary.

Inclusive of the bounding cysteine and phenylalanine, the CDR3 is 14 residues long. Only the CDR3 part of the read is kept: 42 bases, read in frame from the first base. CDR1 and CDR2, looked up from the germline V gene, are SGHRS and YFSETQ. The V end loses 0 bases and the J end loses 4 bases, and a stretch of 10 bases separates them. This clonotype was observed a few times. Its target antigen remains unknown. One base away there is no much larger clone; base qualities are not given. Ficoll-Paque density gradient centrifugation was the method used to isolate PBMCs. The instrument was an Illumina NovaSeq 6000. TCRalpha and TCRbeta cDNA libraries were constructed by 5'RACE with constant-segment primers, with sample barcodes and unique molecular identifiers being introduced. RNA was extracted from every sample with Trizol reagent. Library amplification was performed in two PCR steps, and a second sample barcode and Illumina TruSeq adapters were introduced in the second step. Sequencing of the libraries was done on an Illumina NovaSeq, producing 2 x 150 bp paired-end reads. The original pipeline was this. The reads were demultiplexed and collapsed into UMI-guided consensus sequences using migec v1.2.7. With mixcr v2.1.11, UMI consensuses were aligned to TRA and TRB V and J templates and assembled into clonotypes. A clonotype was counted as expanded or contracted only if both edgeR and NoisET called the change significant, with noise models trained on biological replicates. For edgeR calls, the cutoffs were a false discovery rate-adjusted p below 0.01 and a log2 fold-change threshold of 1. PCA with hierarchical clustering of max-normalized trajectories of the 1000 most abundant clonotypes was used as exploratory dynamics analysis. Separately sequenced CD4+ and CD8+ repertoires were used to assign the CD4 or CD8 phenotype of responding clones. In TCRdb, the public reads were trimmed at Q25 with fastp and aligned with MiXCR, with productive beta chains retained. Every distinct CDR3 protein forms one entry, paired with its most common genes and DNA. The V and J calls here are based on TCRdb, not the publication. Recorded for this sample are about 310,000 distinct CDR3 sequences; approximately 19% of them occurred a single time. Clones ranked in the top ten supply roughly 21% of the sample.

This receptor was obtained from a man younger than 30 who had mild COVID-19 (a few samples of this study predate the infection). The sample titles of this study are shuffled in the database, so cell type and time point are left out; the donor was told from shared clones. The rearranged chain carries TRBV5-1 and TRBJ1-2, with TRBD1 tentatively as D gene (6 bases match). Sequencing input: PBMCs or a T cell subset sorted from them (not recorded which). The CDR3 region has the sequence CASSLDAGAYGYTF. The DNA sequence is as follows: TGCGCCAGCAGCTTGGATGCAGGGGCCTATGGCTACACCTTC.